This T cell receptor (beta chain) came from a study of cytomegalovirus exposure and HLA in healthy donors. Study results and caveats: In a later analysis, CMV-associated beta chains were mostly HLA-associated, it appeared.

Though probably carrying unrecorded immune exposures, donors were nominally healthy at sampling. The germline CDR1 and CDR2 sequences are WNHNN and SYGVQD (reference sequence). J gave up 5 bases and V 6 bases, and 6 bases lay outside the gene matches. The CDR3 is made up of 13 amino acids. With regard to this clone: The antigen is unknown.

This PCR relied on a set of 60 Vbeta primers and 13 Jbeta primers. How the authors handled the data: Unique TCR beta chains totaled 80 million to 100 million in a later count, with roughly 10 million of them shared. This table comes from immunoSEQ multiplex PCR, and its TCRdb copy is limited to in-frame clones, with some not included. V, J and clone size are taken as reported in that table, and D and trimming were inferred from the DNA itself. The sample carries roughly 200,000 clones, around 77% recorded once. This receptor was taken from a man in his fifties or sixties in good health and CMV-seronegative. Sequenced sample: PBMCs. The rearrangement uses TRBV10-1 and TRBJ1-1; the match to TRBD1 covers 7 bases. This CDR3 is CASSATGRTEAFF. The CDR3, as DNA: TGCGCCAGCAGCGCGACAGGGAGGACTGAAGCTTTCTTT.